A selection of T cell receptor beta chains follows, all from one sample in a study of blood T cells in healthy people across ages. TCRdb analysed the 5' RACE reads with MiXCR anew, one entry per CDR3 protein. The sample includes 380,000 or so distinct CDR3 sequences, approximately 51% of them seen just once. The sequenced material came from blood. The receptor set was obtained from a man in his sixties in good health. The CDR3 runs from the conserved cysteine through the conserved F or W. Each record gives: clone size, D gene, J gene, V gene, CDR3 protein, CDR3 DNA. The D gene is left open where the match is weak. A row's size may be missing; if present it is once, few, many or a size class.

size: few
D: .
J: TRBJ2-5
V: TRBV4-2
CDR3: CASSRQGAQETQYF
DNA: TGTGCCAGCAGCCGTCAAGGCGCTCAAGAGACCCAGTACTTC

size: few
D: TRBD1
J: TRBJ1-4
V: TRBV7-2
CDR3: CASSGQGLNEKLFF
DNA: TGTGCCAGCAGTGGACAGGGCCTTAATGAAAAACTGTTTTTT

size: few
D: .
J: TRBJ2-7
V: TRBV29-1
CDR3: CSVGRSSYNEQYF
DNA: TGCAGCGTTGGGAGGAGCTCCTACAATGAGCAGTACTTC

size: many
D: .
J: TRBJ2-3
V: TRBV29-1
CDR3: CSVEDWGSLTDTQYF
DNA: TGCAGCGTTGAAGACTGGGGGTCCCTCACAGATACGCAGTATTTT

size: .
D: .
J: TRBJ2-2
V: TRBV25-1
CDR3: CASSGQGGGELFF
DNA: TGTGCCAGCAGTGGTCAGGGAGGTGGGGAGCTGTTTTTT

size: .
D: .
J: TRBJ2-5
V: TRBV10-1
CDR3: CASSELGVEQYF
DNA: TGCGCCAGCAGTGAGCTTGGAGTTGAGCAGTACTTC

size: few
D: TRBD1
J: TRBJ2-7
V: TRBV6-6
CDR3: CASSGGQGASYEQYF
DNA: TGTGCCAGCAGTGGGGGACAGGGGGCCTCCTACGAGCAGTACTTC

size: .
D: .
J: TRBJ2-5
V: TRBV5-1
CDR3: CASSFLGQQETQYF
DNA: TGCGCCAGCAGCTTCCTAGGACAGCAAGAGACCCAGTACTTC

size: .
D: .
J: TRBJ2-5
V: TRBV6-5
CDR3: CASSYSNPGETQYF
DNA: TGTGCCAGCAGTTACTCGAATCCTGGAGAGACCCAGTACTTC

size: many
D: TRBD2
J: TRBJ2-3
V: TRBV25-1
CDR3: CASSEYGGRGDADTQYF
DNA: TGTGCCAGCAGTGAATACGGCGGGAGGGGAGACGCAGATACGCAGTATTTT

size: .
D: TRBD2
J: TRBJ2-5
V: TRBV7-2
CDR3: CASSSPRSGGTQYF
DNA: TGTGCCAGCAGCTCCCCCCGAAGCGGGGGGACCCAGTACTTC

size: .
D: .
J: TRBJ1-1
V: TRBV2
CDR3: CASTVDRSNTEAFF
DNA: TGTGCCAGCACCGTCGACCGATCAAACACTGAAGCTTTCTTT

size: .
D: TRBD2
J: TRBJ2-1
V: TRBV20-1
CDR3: CSATLGTSGNREQFF
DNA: TGCAGTGCTACGTTAGGGACTAGCGGGAATCGCGAGCAGTTCTTC

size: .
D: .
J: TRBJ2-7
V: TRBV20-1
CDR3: CSARHSSYEQYF
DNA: TGCAGTGCTAGACACTCGTCCTACGAGCAGTACTTC

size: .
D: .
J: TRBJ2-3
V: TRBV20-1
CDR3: CSASKDGTTDTQYF
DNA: TGCAGTGCTAGTAAGGACGGGACCACAGATACGCAGTATTTT

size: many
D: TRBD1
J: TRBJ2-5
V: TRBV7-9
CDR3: CASSLTGGPETQYF
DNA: TGTGCCAGCAGCCTAACAGGGGGCCCAGAGACCCAGTACTTC

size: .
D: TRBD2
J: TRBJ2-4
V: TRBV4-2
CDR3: CASSQDPSGRPLGIQYF
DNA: TGTGCCAGCAGCCAAGATCCGAGCGGGAGGCCCCTTGGGATTCAGTACTTC

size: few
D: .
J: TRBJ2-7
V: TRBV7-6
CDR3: CASSSYRGGPYEQYF
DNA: TGTGCCAGCAGCTCCTACAGAGGGGGTCCCTACGAGCAGTACTTC

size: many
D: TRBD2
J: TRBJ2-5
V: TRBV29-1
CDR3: CSVEGGSGVFQETQYF
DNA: TGCAGCGTTGAAGGGGGTAGCGGGGTCTTCCAAGAGACCCAGTACTTC

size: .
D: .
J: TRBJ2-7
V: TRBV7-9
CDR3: CASSEGGLTYEQYF
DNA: TGTGCCAGCAGCGAGGGGGGTCTGACCTACGAGCAGTACTTC

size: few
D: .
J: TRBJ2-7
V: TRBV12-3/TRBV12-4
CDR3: CASRSMGRGTYEQYF
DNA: TGTGCCAGCAGGTCTATGGGGCGGGGAACCTACGAGCAGTACTTC

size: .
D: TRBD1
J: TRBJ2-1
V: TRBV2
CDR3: CASRSLVTGGVRNEQFF
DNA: TGTGCCAGCCGCTCTTTGGTGACAGGGGGCGTTCGGAATGAGCAGTTCTTC

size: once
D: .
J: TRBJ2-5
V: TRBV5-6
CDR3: CASSITGGYGYTFGSGTKGTQYF
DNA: .

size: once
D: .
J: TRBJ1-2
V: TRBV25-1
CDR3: CASSESSNCGYTF
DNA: TGTGCCAGCAGTGAATCATCCAACTGTGGCTACACCTTC

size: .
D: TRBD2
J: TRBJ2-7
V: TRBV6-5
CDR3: CASSLSGSLSYEQYF
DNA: TGTGCCAGCAGTTTAAGCGGGAGCCTCTCTTACGAGCAGTACTTC

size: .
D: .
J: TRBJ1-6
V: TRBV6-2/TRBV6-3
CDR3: CASSYPQPGHRLAPHF
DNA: TGTGCCAGCAGTTATCCCCAACCGGGACATCGATTGGCCCCCCACTTT

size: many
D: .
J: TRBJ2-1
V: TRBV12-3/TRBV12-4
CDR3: CASTKKVLGLPSYNEQFF
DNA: TGTGCCAGCACCAAGAAGGTTCTAGGTCTCCCTTCCTACAATGAGCAGTTCTTC

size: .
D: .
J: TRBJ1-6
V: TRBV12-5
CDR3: CASGRGGNNSPLHF
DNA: TGTGCTAGTGGCCGGGGGGGGAATAATTCACCCCTCCACTTT

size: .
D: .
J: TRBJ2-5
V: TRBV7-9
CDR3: CASSLRQGSRESQYF
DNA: TGTGCCAGCAGCTTAAGGCAGGGTTCCCGGGAGTCCCAGTACTTC

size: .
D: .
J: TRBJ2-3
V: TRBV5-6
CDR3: CASSWSTDTQYF
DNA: TGTGCCAGCAGCTGGAGCACAGATACGCAGTATTTT

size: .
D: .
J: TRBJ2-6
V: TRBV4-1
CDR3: CASSQGGNSGANVLTF
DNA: TGCGCCAGCAGCCAAGGGGGGAACTCTGGGGCCAACGTCCTGACTTTC

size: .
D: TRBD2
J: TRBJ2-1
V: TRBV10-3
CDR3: CAISGAGNEQFF
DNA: TGTGCCATCAGTGGAGCGGGGAATGAGCAGTTCTTC

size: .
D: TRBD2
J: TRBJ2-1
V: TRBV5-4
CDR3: CASRDGTRGEQFF
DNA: TGTGCCAGCAGGGACGGGACTAGAGGTGAGCAGTTCTTC

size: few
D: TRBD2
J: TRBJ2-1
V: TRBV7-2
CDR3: CASSSAGVRSEQFF
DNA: TGTGCCAGCAGCTCAGCGGGAGTCCGCAGTGAGCAGTTCTTC

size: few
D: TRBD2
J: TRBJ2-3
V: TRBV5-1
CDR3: CASSCGLAGADTQYF
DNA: TGCGCCAGCAGCTGCGGCCTAGCGGGGGCTGATACGCAGTATTTT

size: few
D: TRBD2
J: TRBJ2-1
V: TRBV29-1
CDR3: CSVISGGRKYNEQFF
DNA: TGCAGCGTAATTAGCGGGGGGCGAAAATACAATGAGCAGTTCTTC

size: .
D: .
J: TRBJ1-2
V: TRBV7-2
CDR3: CASSPALLGYTF
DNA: TGTGCCAGCAGCCCAGCCCTTTTGGGGTACACCTTC

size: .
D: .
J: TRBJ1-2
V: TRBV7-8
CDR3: CAGSLDGLVYGYTF
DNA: TGTGCCGGCAGCTTAGACGGCCTTGTCTATGGCTACACCTTC

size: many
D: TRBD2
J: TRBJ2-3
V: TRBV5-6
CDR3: CASRPGTSGTSTDTQYF
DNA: TGTGCCAGCAGGCCCGGGACTAGCGGGACGAGCACAGATACGCAGTATTTT

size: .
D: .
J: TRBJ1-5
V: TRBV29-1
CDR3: CSVLAGASQPQHF
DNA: TGCAGCGTTCTTGCAGGGGCCAGTCAGCCCCAGCATTTT

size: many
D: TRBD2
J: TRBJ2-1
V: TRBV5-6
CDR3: CASSTGLAGGAYNEQFF
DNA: TGTGCCAGCAGCACGGGACTAGCGGGAGGGGCCTACAATGAGCAGTTCTTC

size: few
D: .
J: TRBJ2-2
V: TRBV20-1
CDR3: CSARDHLAVRGELFF
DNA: TGCAGTGCTAGAGATCATTTAGCCGTTCGTGGGGAGCTGTTTTTT

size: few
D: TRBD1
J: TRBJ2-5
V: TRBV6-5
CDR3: CASRGWDRPQETQYF
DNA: TGTGCCAGCAGGGGGTGGGACAGACCCCAAGAGACCCAGTACTTC

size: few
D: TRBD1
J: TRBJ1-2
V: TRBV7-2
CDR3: CASSSRQGVGYTF
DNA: TGTGCCAGCAGCTCTCGACAGGGGGTAGGCTACACCTTC

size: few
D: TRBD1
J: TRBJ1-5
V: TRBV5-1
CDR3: CASSRTGNQPQHF
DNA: TGCGCCAGCAGCCGGACAGGAAATCAGCCCCAGCATTTT

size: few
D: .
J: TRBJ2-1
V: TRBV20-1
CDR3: CSARARGSYNEQFF
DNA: TGCAGTGCTAGAGCCCGGGGGTCCTACAATGAGCAGTTCTTC